The 12 T cell receptor beta chains given below trace back to one sample, sequenced in a study of cytomegalovirus exposure and HLA in healthy donors. Generated by immunoSEQ multiplex PCR, the TCRdb table keeps only in-frame clones and is missing some. The sample lists some 180,000 clones, approximately 89% occurring once. Specimen: PBMCs. The receptors come from a man aged 30-40 years in good health and CMV-seropositive.

Turning to this clone: Relative to the germline gene, one junction end is altered; a read error may explain this. V and J are TRBV23-1 and TRBJ2-7; D unresolved. TRBV23-1 is reported as an ORF; its role is uncertain. The CDR3 spans 12 residues. The CDR3 nucleotides are TGCGCCAGCAGTCAATCAGCCCCCGCTCAGAACTTC. Translating it yields CASSQSAPAQNF.

This clone was picked up a small number of times. The rearrangement joins TRBV4-3 to TRBJ1-4, with D possibly being TRBD1 (5 bases). The CDR3 length is 17 residues. The germline CDR1 and CDR2 sequences are LGHNA and YSLEER. The V end lost 0 bases, the J end lost 0 bases, and 11 bases lay between the germline ends. CDR3 bases: TGCGCCAGCAGCCAAGAATCAGGGCCTTCAACTAATGAAAAACTGTTTTTT. Amino acid sequence: CASSQESGPSTNEKLFF.

The chain recombines TRBV18 with TRBJ2-5; no clear D gene. The CDR3 has 13 residues. From germline, CDR1 is KGHSH and CDR2 LQKENI. Trimming cost V 6 bases and J 2 bases, with 10 bases left between them. The CDR3: CASSFTRQETQYF. The DNA for the CDR3 is TGTGCCAGCTCTTTCACCCGTCAAGAGACCCAGTACTTC.

The chain carries TRBV7-3 and TRBJ1-1; possible D gene TRBD1, 5 bases. In germline, CDR1 is SGHTA, CDR2 FQGTGA. The CDR3 runs to 15 residues. Trimming took off 2 bases at V and 4 bases at J, with 14 bases between the two ends. The CDR3 spells CASSLRVGPGTEAFF. The CDR3 DNA is TGTGCCAGCAGCTTACGTGTGGGGCCCGGCACTGAAGCTTTCTTT.

By share, this clone ranks as medium-sized (0.01 to 0.1%). CDR3: CASSHAPGSGGNEQFF. The CDR3 DNA reads as TGTGCCAGCAGCCACGCCCCCGGCAGCGGGGGGAATGAGCAGTTCTTC. The chain recombines TRBV4-2 with TRBJ2-1; 9 bases match TRBD2. CDR3 size: 16 residues. V was clipped by 3 bases and J by 7 bases; unmatched bases: 10. Germline V gene lookup returns CDR1 LGHNA and CDR2 YNFKEQ.

The V gene is TRBV28, the J gene TRBJ2-7; 11 bases are a match to TRBD2. Germline values: CDR1 MDHEN, CDR2 SYDVKM. The ends lost 5 bases at V and 1 base at J; junction bases unmatched: 4. This CDR3 is built from 15 residues. In DNA form, the CDR3 reads TGTGCCAGCAGTCCCGGGACTAGCGGTTCCTACGAGCAGTACTTC. Translated: CASSPGTSGSYEQYF.

This clone was detected only once. The chain carries TRBV2 and TRBJ2-7; D is perhaps TRBD1 (6 bases). The CDR3 has 13 amino acids. Germline V gives CDR1 SNHLY, CDR2 FYNNEI. The V gene lost 8 bases and the J gene lost 0 bases, with 11 bases spanning the gap. Here the CDR3 DNA reads TGTGCCAGCGCGTGGACAGTCTCCTACGAGCAGTACTTC. Amino acids: CASAWTVSYEQYF.

The V and J genes are TRBV2 and TRBJ2-7; TRBD2 is a possible D gene (6 bases). The CDR3 contains 15 residues. V gave up 2 bases and J gave up 0 bases, with 11 bases separating them. CDR1 is SNHLY and CDR2 is FYNNEI in the germline V gene. CDR3 DNA: TGTGCCAGCAGTGAACCCGGACTAAGCTCCTACGAGCAGTACTTC. Its protein product is CASSEPGLSSYEQYF.

The chain uses TRBV6-1 and TRBJ1-5, with D possibly matching TRBD1 (6 bases). This CDR3 contains 15 residues. Germline V gene sequence: CDR1 MNHNS, CDR2 SASEGT. With 8 bases removed from V and 2 bases from J, the gap between germline ends came to 16 bases. CDR3 region: CASGEGGTRNQPQHF. The CDR3 coding sequence is TGTGCCAGCGGAGAGGGGGGGACACGCAATCAGCCCCAGCATTTT.

The chain recombines TRBV6-5 with TRBJ2-7; D tentatively reads TRBD1 or TRBD2 (5 bases each). From germline, CDR1 is MNHEY and CDR2 SVGAGI. Trimming shortened V by 11 bases and J by 3 bases, and 17 bases separated the two germline ends. The CDR3 runs to 13 residues. The chain's CDR3 is CAASPGRIYEQYF. The CDR3 DNA follows: TGTGCCGCGTCACCGGGACGGATCTACGAGCAGTACTTC.

V usage is TRBV7-3 and J usage is TRBJ1-1; possibly TRBD1 for D (5 bases). V was clipped by 3 bases and J by 1 base, with 9 bases between them. The CDR3 loop spans 14 amino acids. Per germline, CDR1 SGHTA and CDR2 FQGTGA. CDR3 in DNA: TGTGCCAGCAGCTTGGGACTGCGGAACACTGAAGCTTTCTTT. It translates to CASSLGLRNTEAFF. Full variable domain (rest looked up from reference TRBV7-3 and TRBJ1-1): GAGVSQTPSNKVTEKGKYVELRCDPISGHTALYWYRQSLGQGPEFLIYFQGTGAADDSGLPNDRFFAVRPEGSVSTLKIQRTERGDSAVYLCASSLGLRNTEAFFGQGTRLTVV.

This chain uses TRBV30 with TRBJ2-2, with D possibly called TRBD1 or TRBD2 (6 bases each). The germline V gene has CDR1 GTSNPN and CDR2 SVGIG (reference sequence). The CDR3 runs to 14 residues. V was trimmed by 0 bases and J by 9 bases, leaving 14 bases between them. CDR3 in DNA: TGTGCCTGGAGTGTAGGGGGGACGATGCGGGAGCTGTTTTTT. It translates to CAWSVGGTMRELFF. Variable domain in full (rest from reference TRBV30 and TRBJ2-2): SQTIHQWPATLVQPVGSPLSLECTVEGTSNPNLYWYRQAAGRGLQLLFYSVGIGQISSEVPQNLSASRPQDRQFILSSKKLLLSDSGFYLCAWSVGGTMRELFFGEGSRLTVL.